Sequencing of this TCR beta chain was carried out in a study of cytomegalovirus exposure and HLA in healthy donors. Points from the study as a whole: CMV serostatus stood as the only immune exposure information on hand.

PCR employed 60 Vbeta and 13 Jbeta primers. Profiling relied on immunoSEQ multiplex PCR, and the TCRdb table lists in-frame clones only, not all of them. The sample features around 88,000 clones, with less than 7% in its top ten. Details on this clone: The antigen is not known.

V lost 2 bases, J lost 11 bases, and 7 bases lay in between. Germline V gene sequence: CDR1 MNHEY, CDR2 SMNVEV (reference sequence). The CDR3 runs to 11 residues. The source of this sequence is a girl between 10 and 17 years old in good health and CMV-seropositive. This chain links TRBV27 with TRBJ2-1; D gene unclear. The source material was PBMCs. The CDR3 coding sequence is TGTGCCAGCAGTTTAAGAACACAGCAGTTCTTC. Encoded protein: CASSLRTQQFF.